The present entry profiles one T cell receptor beta chain with its context. Researchers ran the PCR with 60 Vbeta and 13 Jbeta primers. Assay: immunoSEQ multiplex PCR; the TCRdb copy retains only in-frame clones and omits some. The sample contains some 200,000 clones, approximately 84% of which appear only once. These data are taken from a study of cytomegalovirus exposure and HLA in healthy donors. Trimming took off 8 bases at V and 0 bases at J, with 14 bases between the two ends. The germline V gene encodes CDR1 SNHLY and CDR2 FYNNEI. There are 14 residues in the CDR3. The origin of this receptor is a woman between 45 and 65 years old in good health and CMV-seropositive. The J gene is TRBJ2-7, the V gene TRBV2; D might be TRBD1 (5 bases). The sample comprised PBMCs. The chain's CDR3 is CASEGAWSSYEQYF. In nucleotides, the CDR3 is TGTGCCAGCGAAGGGGCATGGAGCTCCTACGAGCAGTACTTC.